Listed here are 28 T cell receptor beta chains from one sample, sequenced in a study of T cells in Graves' hyperthyroidism and ophthalmopathy (dated by TCRdb to between 2018 and 2021). The library was prepared using multiplex PCR. The reads were generated on an Illumina HiSeq 2000. The TCR beta CDR3 regions were amplified from RNA transcripts. A first-round RT-PCR of the TCR CDR3 used the HTBI primer set with the Qiagen OneStep RT-PCR kit. TCRdb took the public reads, trimmed them with fastp at Q25, ran MiXCR for clone calling and kept in-frame beta chains. A single entry per CDR3 protein holds the most common genes and DNA from its merged rows. The sample table lists some 500,000 distinct CDR3 sequences, around 16% of them with a count of one. Clones ranked in the top ten supply 29% of the sample. The sample was blood. Receptors originate from a woman aged 30 to 39 with Graves' ophthalmopathy.

This clonotype was seen only a few times. V usage is TRBV30 and J usage is TRBJ1-2; perhaps TRBD1 as D (5 bases). Trimming took 0 bases from V and 13 from J, leaving 12 bases between them. The CDR3 runs 11 residues. Per germline, CDR1 GTSNPN and CDR2 SVGIG (reference sequence). This chain's CDR3 is CAWSVVGASTF. CDR3 in DNA: TGTGCCTGGAGTGTGGTAGGGGCTAGCACCTTC.

In this sample, this clonotype turned up many times. The chain is built from TRBV28 and TRBJ2-1; D is ambiguous. Trimming took off 6 bases at V and 6 bases at J, with 21 bases between the two ends. CDR1 and CDR2 (germline): MDHEN, SYDVKM. This CDR3 is 16 amino acids long. The CDR3: CASSLGLKPTRNEQFF. The CDR3 DNA reads as TGTGCCAGCAGCCTTGGGTTAAAGCCCACGCGCAATGAGCAGTTCTTC. Supplemented by reference TRBV28 and TRBJ2-1, the full variable domain reads DVKVTQSSRYLVKRTGEKVFLECVQDMDHENMFWYRQDPGLGLRLIYFSYDVKMKEKGDIPEGYSVSREKKERFSLILESASTNQTSMYLCASSLGLKPTRNEQFFGPGTRLTVL.

This clonotype was observed many times. The gene calls are TRBV6-2 or TRBV6-3 and TRBJ1-1; TRBD1 matches at 10 bases. CDR3 length: 16 residues. V was clipped by 2 bases and J by 3 bases; unmatched bases: 6. CDR1 is MNHEY and CDR2 is SVGEGT in the germline V gene. The DNA of the CDR3 is TGTGCCAGCAGTTACGTGACAGGGGGCTTGGACACTGAAGCTTTCTTT. Amino acids: CASSYVTGGLDTEAFF.

This clonotype was found a few times. J is TRBJ2-6 and V is TRBV30; weak D call: TRBD1 (5 bases). Germline V lookup: CDR1 GTSNPN, CDR2 SVGIG (reference sequence). The CDR3 has 15 amino acids. V was clipped by 1 base and J by 4 bases, with 11 bases between them. This CDR3 is CAWSAPGYGANVLTF. The CDR3 DNA sequence: TGTGCCTGGAGTGCCCCAGGGTACGGGGCCAACGTCCTGACTTTC.

In this sample, this clonotype turned up many times. The chain joins TRBV12-3 or TRBV12-4 to TRBJ1-1; no reliable D call. Trimming shortened V by 6 bases and J by 7 bases, and 12 bases separated the two germline ends. The CDR3 loop spans 12 amino acids. For the CDR3, the DNA is TGTGCCAGCAGCCCCGTGTTAGGTGAAGCTTTCTTT. This translates into CASSPVLGEAFF.

The rearrangement links TRBV20-1 to TRBJ1-2, with 9 bases aligning to TRBD1. The CDR3 contains 13 residues. Germline lookup yields CDR1 DFQATT and CDR2 SNEGSKA (reference sequence). V dropped 6 bases and J dropped 4; count of bases not matched to a gene: 6. CDR3 sequence reads: CSAPGQGGYGYTF. DNA for the CDR3: TGCAGTGCCCCGGGACAGGGAGGCTATGGCTACACCTTC.

This clonotype has a count of ten or more. The gene calls are TRBV28 and TRBJ2-1; D not resolved. This CDR3 has 13 amino acids. The germline CDR1 and CDR2 sequences are MDHEN and SYDVKM. The V gene lost 7 bases and the J gene lost 4 bases, with 11 bases spanning the gap. CDR3 residues: CASMSFPYNEQFF. The DNA for the CDR3 is TGTGCCAGCATGAGTTTCCCTTACAATGAGCAGTTCTTC.

The chain links TRBV6-2 or TRBV6-3 to TRBJ2-1; D possibly corresponds to TRBD1 (6 bases). Trimming shortened V by 4 bases and J by 1 base, and 11 bases separated the two germline ends. The CDR3 is 15 residues long. Germline CDR1 and CDR2: MNHEY and SVGEGT. The CDR3 DNA is TGTGCCAGCAGTTCTGTACAGGGTTCCTACAATGAGCAGTTCTTC. Residues: CASSSVQGSYNEQFF.

Note on this clonotype: A much larger clone sits a single nucleotide away, making a read error possible. The chain links TRBV2 to TRBJ2-2; 12 nucleotides match TRBD2. With 4 bases clipped from V and 7 bases from J, the junction kept 1 base outside the gene matches. This CDR3 comprises 14 residues. Germline CDR1 reads SNHLY; CDR2 reads FYNNEI. CDR3: CASSGLAGDGELFF. The CDR3 DNA reads as TGTGCCAGCAGTGGACTAGCGGGAGACGGGGAGCTGTTTTTT. Supplemented by reference TRBV2 and TRBJ2-2, the full variable domain reads EPEVTQTPSHQVTQMGQEVILRCVPISNHLYFYWYRQILGQKVEFLVSFYNNEISEKSEIFDDQFSVERPDGSNFTLKIRSTKLEDSAMYFCASSGLAGDGELFFGEGSRLTVL.

The chain is built from TRBV20-1 and TRBJ2-4, with D perhaps assigned TRBD1 or TRBD2 (6 bases each). V was cut by 6 bases and J by 0 bases, with 15 bases left in between. This CDR3 comprises 15 residues. Per germline, CDR1 DFQATT and CDR2 SNEGSKA (reference sequence). The DNA of the CDR3 is TGCAGTGCCGGAGGGACACTACTAGCCAAAAACATTCAGTACTTC. Translated: CSAGGTLLAKNIQYF.

This clonotype came up many times. The chain combines TRBV28 with TRBJ2-7; 9 bases line up with TRBD1. The trim removed 0 bases at V and 3 bases at J, leaving 0 bases unmatched. CDR1 is MDHEN, CDR2 SYDVKM, per germline. This CDR3 is built from 14 residues. Here the CDR3 DNA reads TGTGCCAGCAGTTTATGGACAGGGGGCTACGAGCAGTACTTC. This sequence encodes CASSLWTGGYEQYF.

This clonotype was found a few times. The genes are TRBV5-4 and TRBJ2-2; D unresolved. The germline V gene encodes CDR1 SGHNT and CDR2 YYREEE (reference sequence). This CDR3 region has 14 residues. V gave up 4 bases and J gave up 4 bases, with 11 bases separating them. CDR3 sequence: CASSPQIGTGELFF. DNA for the CDR3: TGTGCCAGCAGCCCGCAGATCGGCACCGGGGAGCTGTTTTTT. The whole variable domain, remainder taken from reference TRBV5-4 and TRBJ2-2, is ETGVTQSPTHLIKTRGQQVTLRCSSQSGHNTVSWYQQALGQGPQFIFQYYREEENGRGNFPPRFSGLQFPNYSSELNVNALELDDSALYLCASSPQIGTGELFFGEGSRLTVL.

This clonotype was seen only a few times. The chain links TRBV7-9 to TRBJ2-3, with unresolved D. V was pared by 5 bases and J by 4 bases, with 16 bases between. CDR1 SEHNR and CDR2 FQNEAQ come from the germline V gene (reference sequence). The CDR3 is 15 amino acids. CDR3 sequence (DNA): TGTGCCAGCAGCGGGGATTGGAGACGCGCAGATACGCAGTATTTT. This translates into CASSGDWRRADTQYF.

The sample holds many counts of this clonotype. The chain recombines TRBV20-1 with TRBJ2-7, with 9 bases that match TRBD1. Germline lookup yields CDR1 DFQATT and CDR2 SNEGSKA (reference sequence). Trimming at V came to 6 bases and at J to 3 bases, leaving 12 bases not matched to a gene. There are 15 residues in the CDR3. The CDR3 region has the DNA TGCAGTGCAATAGTACGGGACAGGGCCCTCTACGAGCAGTACTTC. Protein product: CSAIVRDRALYEQYF.

The V and J genes are TRBV7-8 and TRBJ1-1, with D possibly matching TRBD1 (6 bases). V was shortened by 5 bases and J by 6 bases, with 13 bases between the two germline ends. CDR3 length equals 13 residues. Germline V CDR1 and CDR2: SGHVS, FQNEAQ. The CDR3 bases are TGTGCCAGCAGCCGCGGACAGACCCCTGAAGCTTTCTTT. It yields the protein CASSRGQTPEAFF.

This rearrangement joins TRBV6-2 or TRBV6-3 to TRBJ2-1; D tentatively fits TRBD1 or TRBD2 (5 bases each). The CDR3 is 13 amino acids. Per the germline V gene, CDR1 is MNHEY and CDR2 is SVGEGT. The ends were cut back, 5 bases at V and 6 bases at J, with 11 bases in the middle. The CDR3 DNA is TGTGCCAGCAGTCGGGGACCTAGCAATGAGCAGTTCTTC. Translating gives CASSRGPSNEQFF.

There are many counts of this clonotype. The chain recombines TRBV20-1 with TRBJ2-1, with D perhaps matching TRBD1 or TRBD2 (5 bases each). V lost 3 bases, J lost 3 bases, and 12 bases lay in between. CDR1 is DFQATT and CDR2 is SNEGSKA in the germline V gene (reference sequence). The CDR3 runs 14 residues. DNA of the CDR3: TGCAGTGCTAGCCGGGACCCTATCTACAATGAGCAGTTCTTC. Protein product: CSASRDPIYNEQFF.

In this sample, this clonotype turned up a few times. V gene TRBV24-1 combines with J gene TRBJ2-3; D gene uncertain. Trimming cost V 5 bases and J 2 bases, with 4 bases left between them. This CDR3 contains 12 residues. Germline CDR1 reads KGHDR; CDR2 reads SFDVKD. CDR3 nucleotide sequence: TGTGCCACCAGTGGGGCCACAGATACGCAGTATTTT. Translated: CATSGATDTQYF.

The chain recombines TRBV12-3 or TRBV12-4 with TRBJ2-1, with 11 bases identical to TRBD2. Losses at the gene ends were 7 bases for V and 8 bases for J; bases not matched to a gene: 10. This CDR3 spans 15 amino acids. DNA for the CDR3: TGTGCCAGCAACCTTAGCGGGAGGGCCAAGGATGAGCAGTTCTTC. Protein product: CASNLSGRAKDEQFF.

V usage is TRBV28 and J usage is TRBJ1-4, with TRBD1 identical over 7 bases. The CDR3 has 14 amino acids. Germline V gives CDR1 MDHEN, CDR2 SYDVKM. The trim removed 6 bases at V and 7 bases at J, leaving 8 bases unmatched. The CDR3 here is CASSSGTDAEKLFF. The CDR3 DNA is TGTGCCAGCAGCTCCGGGACAGACGCTGAAAAACTGTTTTTT.

This clonotype has more than one count but fewer than ten. The chain is built from TRBV20-1 and TRBJ2-7, with 14 bases matching TRBD2. CDR1 and CDR2 from the germline V gene are DFQATT and SNEGSKA (reference sequence). The trim removed 5 bases at V and 2 bases at J, leaving 8 bases unmatched. This CDR3 is 16 amino acids long. In nucleotides, the CDR3 is TGCAGTGCTGGGGGACTAGCGGGAGAGGGGCCCTACGAGCAGTACTTC. Its translation is CSAGGLAGEGPYEQYF.

In this sample, this clonotype turned up many times. This rearrangement joins TRBV2 to TRBJ2-3, with D unclear. The germline CDR1 and CDR2 sequences are SNHLY and FYNNEI. V dropped 4 bases and J dropped 6 bases, with 11 bases sitting between them. The CDR3 totals 13 residues. In nucleotides, the CDR3 is TGTGCCAGCAGTGCCAGCGTGGTGGATACGCAGTATTTT. It codes for CASSASVVDTQYF.

This clonotype was observed at least ten times. CDR3 in amino acids: CASRTGTSGTKGEQYF. The CDR3 nucleotides read TGTGCCAGCAGGACCGGGACTAGCGGGACAAAGGGCGAGCAGTACTTC. This chain joins TRBV7-2 and TRBJ2-7; TRBD2 agrees at 13 bases. CDR1 and CDR2 (germline): SGHTA, FQGNSA. The CDR3 runs to 16 residues. With V trimmed by 6 bases and J by 6 bases, 11 bases remained unmatched.

The J gene is TRBJ2-1, the V gene TRBV7-3; TRBD2 aligns across 8 bases. The V gene's germline CDR1 is SGHTA and CDR2 FQGTGA. V shed 6 bases, J shed 4 bases, and the junction held 23 bases outside the gene matches. The CDR3 has 20 residues. In nucleotides, the CDR3 is TGTGCCAGCAGTTTCCCCAGTGAGGGTCGGGGGGGGGAACATTACAATGAGCAGTTCTTC. It is translated as CASSFPSEGRGGEHYNEQFF. The entire variable domain, with the rest obtained from reference TRBV7-3 and TRBJ2-1, is as follows: GAGVSQTPSNKVTEKGKYVELRCDPISGHTALYWYRQSLGQGPEFLIYFQGTGAADDSGLPNDRFFAVRPEGSVSTLKIQRTERGDSAVYLCASSFPSEGRGGEHYNEQFFGPGTRLTVL.

This clonotype came up many times. The chain recombines TRBV7-2 with TRBJ1-5; 10 nucleotides match TRBD1. The length of the CDR3 is 14 residues. The V gene end was trimmed by 5 bases and the J gene end by 6 bases; junction bases not matched to a gene: 4. The germline CDR1 and CDR2 sequences are SGHTA and FQGNSA. This CDR3 reads CASSPDRGRQPQHF. CDR3 DNA: TGTGCCAGCAGCCCAGACAGGGGGCGTCAGCCCCAGCATTTT.

This clonotype was recorded at least ten times. The chain couples TRBV5-1 to TRBJ1-1, with D unresolved. Germline lookup yields CDR1 SGHRS and CDR2 YFSETQ. The CDR3 is 16 amino acids. V was trimmed by 4 bases and J by 1 base, leaving 17 bases between them. Written as DNA, the CDR3 is TGCGCCAGCAGCCCAACCCTTTCGGGTGCGAACACTGAAGCTTTCTTT. Translation gives CASSPTLSGANTEAFF.

This clonotype has at least ten counts. The chain links TRBV28 to TRBJ1-5, with D unclear. This CDR3 is built from 16 residues. Trimming left V 3 bases short and J 4 bases short, with 16 bases between. Germline V gives CDR1 MDHEN, CDR2 SYDVKM. CDR3 protein: CASSFESDLGNQPQHF. For the CDR3, the DNA is TGTGCCAGCAGTTTTGAGTCCGATTTGGGAAATCAGCCCCAGCATTTT. Complete variable domain (other parts from reference TRBV28 and TRBJ1-5): DVKVTQSSRYLVKRTGEKVFLECVQDMDHENMFWYRQDPGLGLRLIYFSYDVKMKEKGDIPEGYSVSREKKERFSLILESASTNQTSMYLCASSFESDLGNQPQHFGDGTRLSIL.

This clonotype has ten or more counts. This chain uses TRBV14 with TRBJ2-1; D not certain. CDR3 size: 17 residues. Trimming removed 0 bases from V and 5 bases from J, with 17 bases in between. Germline V gives CDR1 SGHDN, CDR2 FVKESK. CDR3 amino acids: CASSQDTMASPNNEQFF. CDR3 DNA: TGTGCCAGCAGCCAAGATACTATGGCGTCACCTAACAATGAGCAGTTCTTC. Supplemented by reference TRBV14 and TRBJ2-1, the full variable domain reads EAGVTQFPSHSVIEKGQTVTLRCDPISGHDNLYWYRRVMGKEIKFLLHFVKESKQDESGMPNNRFLAERTGGTYSTLKVQPAELEDSGVYFCASSQDTMASPNNEQFFGPGTRLTVL.